This passage covers 4 T cell receptor beta chains from one sample sequenced in a study of tumor and adjacent non-tumor tissue in lung cancer (dated by TCRdb to 2016 to 2019). Libraries came from multiplex PCR. Sequencing used an Illumina HiSeq 2500. TCRbeta libraries were constructed through three rounds of nested PCR with primers (Table S4) according to protocols modified from ARM-PCR. The public reads were reprocessed in TCRdb via fastp at Q25 and MiXCR, keeping in-frame beta chains. Each entry is one CDR3 protein sequence, shown with its most common DNA and genes. The sample table holds approximately 76,000 distinct CDR3 sequences, of which about two thirds were seen once. The top ten hold roughly 13% of the sample. RNA was extracted from bulk unsorted tissue and checked for quality with a NanoDrop ND-1000 and an Agilent 2100. Sequencing was done on a sample of lung tumor tissue. The receptors shown here come from a woman between 65 and 79 years old with non-small cell lung cancer.

This clonotype has just a few counts. One end of the junction does not line up with germline, which may come from a read error. The chain links TRBV6-6 to TRBJ2-7; 11 bases are a match to TRBD1. Germline CDR1 is MNHNY and CDR2 is SVGAGI (reference sequence). The length of the CDR3 is 12 residues. CDR3 loop: CACNPGQGARHF. The CDR3 DNA reads as TGTGCCTGTAACCCCGGACAGGGGGCTAGGCACTTC.

A word on this clonotype: One junction end disagrees with the germline gene, perhaps due to a read error. The rearrangement links TRBV10-3 to TRBJ2-1, with 9 positions matching TRBD1. CDR1 and CDR2 from the germline V gene are ENHRY and SYGVKD. This CDR3 contains 15 residues. CDR3 amino acids: CASQQGASSYNEQLF. The CDR3 DNA reads TGTGCCTCCCAACAGGGGGCCAGCTCCTACAATGAGCAGCTCTTC.

The rearrangement uses TRBV29-1 and TRBJ1-2; D call uncertain. V lost 6 bases and J 2 bases, leaving 22 bases between the germline ends. The length of the CDR3 is 16 residues. The germline V gene has CDR1 SQVTM and CDR2 ANQGSEA. The CDR3 region is CSVSPPQESRNYGYTF. CDR3 nucleotides: TGCAGCGTCTCGCCCCCTCAGGAAAGCAGGAACTATGGCTACACCTTC.

The J gene is TRBJ2-3, the V gene TRBV6-2 or TRBV6-3; the D gene is possibly TRBD2 (5 bases). This CDR3 has 16 residues. The germline V gene has CDR1 MNHEY and CDR2 SVGEGT. The germline V and J ends were trimmed by 0 bases and 2 bases, with 12 bases remaining between them. CDR3 sequence: CASSYSKLDLTDTQYF. The CDR3 DNA sequence: TGTGCCAGCAGTTACTCAAAACTAGACCTCACAGATACGCAGTATTTT.